One sample yielded the 22 T cell receptor beta chains listed below, sequenced in a study of CD4 T cells in relation to SARS-CoV-2 and coronaviruses. Antigens of these TCRs are unknown. Assay used: immunoSEQ multiplex PCR; TCRdb lists only in-frame clones, some missing. Of over 40,000 clones listed, nearly 85% are singletons. The sequenced sample was naive CD4+ T cells from PBMCs, cultured in vitro. Sample subset: naive CD4+ T cells isolated by negative enrichment. The receptors were sampled from an adult with COVID-19.

This chain uses TRBV2 with TRBJ2-7; 8 bases line up with TRBD1. Trimming cost V 5 bases and J 2 bases; bases outside gene matches: 2. The CDR3 spans 13 residues. From germline, CDR1 is SNHLY and CDR2 FYNNEI. In nucleotides, the CDR3 is TGTGCCAGCAGTTCGGACAGGGCCTACGAGCAGTACTTC. This encodes CASSSDRAYEQYF.

J is TRBJ2-1 and V is TRBV24-1; D remains ambiguous. The CDR3 consists of 16 residues. The V gene lost 3 bases and the J gene lost 0 bases, with 11 bases spanning the gap. CDR1 is KGHDR and CDR2 is SFDVKD in the germline V gene. As DNA, the CDR3 is TGTGCCACCAGTGATCGACGGTTTAGCTCCTACAATGAGCAGTTCTTC. This sequence encodes CATSDRRFSSYNEQFF.

This rearrangement joins TRBV30 to TRBJ2-2; D is possibly TRBD2 (6 bases). Germline CDR1 and CDR2: GTSNPN and SVGIG (reference sequence). Trimming removed 1 base at V and 4 bases at J, with 19 bases between. The CDR3 length is 17 residues. The CDR3 DNA sequence: TGTGCCTGGAGTGGGGTGTTGGAGGGCTACGGCACCGGGGAGCTGTTTTTT. Translation: CAWSGVLEGYGTGELFF.

This clone was found a few times. V usage is TRBV7-2 and J usage is TRBJ1-1, with 8 nucleotides matching TRBD1. J lost 7 bases, V lost 4 bases, and 8 bases had no gene match. CDR1 is SGHTA and CDR2 is FQGNSA in the germline V gene. The CDR3 sequence is 14 residues long. CDR3 in amino acids: CASSSDRARHEAFF. The CDR3, as DNA: TGTGCCAGCAGCTCGGACAGGGCCCGCCATGAAGCTTTCTTT.

The chain has TRBV2 and TRBJ1-3; TRBD1 aligns across 8 bases. The trim removed 6 bases at V and 4 bases at J, leaving 5 bases unmatched. The CDR3 spans 14 residues. CDR1 and CDR2 from the germline V gene are SNHLY and FYNNEI. The CDR3 protein is CASRRQGWGNTIYF. CDR3 coding DNA: TGTGCCAGCAGGAGACAGGGGTGGGGAAACACCATATATTTT.

The gene calls are TRBV29-1 and TRBJ2-1, with 9 positions matching TRBD2. Germline CDR1 SQVTM, CDR2 ANQGSEA. The ends lost 7 bases at V and 8 bases at J; junction bases unmatched: 9. CDR3 length: 13 residues. In nucleotides, the CDR3 is TGCAGCGCCGCCGGCCTAGCGGGATATGAGCAGTTCTTC. This codes for CSAAGLAGYEQFF.

V is TRBV24-1 and J is TRBJ2-6, with D perhaps matching TRBD1 (6 bases). Between the trimmed V and J ends, which lost 4 bases and 1 base, there was a span of 10 bases. CDR3 length equals 16 residues. Germline loops: CDR1 KGHDR, CDR2 SFDVKD. As DNA, the CDR3 is TGTGCCACCAGTGACGCCAGGGGTTCTGGGGCCAACGTCCTGACTTTC. This codes for CATSDARGSGANVLTF.

The chain employs TRBV5-1 and TRBJ2-6; D tentatively fits TRBD1 or TRBD2 (5 bases each). Germline V lookup: CDR1 SGHRS, CDR2 YFSETQ. The V end was cut by 5 bases, the J end by 0 bases, with 6 bases between. The CDR3 covers 14 residues. The CDR3 is CASRGDSGANVLTF. Written as DNA, the CDR3 is TGCGCCAGCAGGGGGGACTCTGGGGCCAACGTCCTGACTTTC.

The rearrangement links TRBV2 to TRBJ2-1; TRBD2 aligns across 9 bases. The length of the CDR3 is 15 residues. V shed 4 bases, J shed 4 bases, and the junction held 5 bases outside the gene matches. Germline V CDR1 and CDR2: SNHLY, FYNNEI. The DNA of the CDR3 is TGTGCCAGCAGTGTGAGTAGCGGGAGTTACAATGAGCAGTTCTTC. It translates to CASSVSSGSYNEQFF.

V usage is TRBV6-2 or TRBV6-3 and J usage is TRBJ2-3, with 7 nucleotides matching TRBD2. The CDR3 is 14 residues long. Losses at the gene ends were 6 bases for V and 0 bases for J; bases not matched to a gene: 3. Germline V CDR1 and CDR2: MNHEY, SVGEGT. CDR3 coding DNA: TGTGCCAGCAGCCTCGGGGGGAGCACAGATACGCAGTATTTT. Translated, it gives CASSLGGSTDTQYF.

The rearrangement joins TRBV10-3 to TRBJ2-5; TRBD1 is a possible D gene (5 bases). CDR1 ENHRY and CDR2 SYGVKD come from the germline V gene. This CDR3 comprises 13 residues. Trimming removed 4 bases from V and 1 base from J, with 7 bases in between. CDR3 coding DNA: TGTGCCATCAGTGGTGGGGCCCAAGAGACCCAGTACTTC. It encodes CAISGGAQETQYF.

The V and J genes are TRBV6-5 and TRBJ1-6; weak D call: TRBD1 (5 bases). The germline V gene has CDR1 MNHEY and CDR2 SVGAGI. Trimming took 2 bases from V and 4 from J, leaving 9 bases between them. This CDR3 is built from 15 residues. This chain's CDR3 is CASSYRTTYNSPLHF. CDR3 in DNA: TGTGCCAGCAGTTACCGGACAACTTATAATTCACCCCTCCACTTT.

The chain is built from TRBV28 and TRBJ1-5; the D gene is possibly TRBD1 (6 bases). Germline V gene lookup returns CDR1 MDHEN and CDR2 SYDVKM. The CDR3 has 16 amino acids. Trimming shortened V by 5 bases and J by 5 bases, and 19 bases separated the two germline ends. CDR3 protein: CASSPPGGRGDQPQHF. The CDR3, as DNA: TGTGCCAGCAGTCCACCTGGGGGCAGGGGAGATCAGCCCCAGCATTTT. The whole variable domain, filled in from reference TRBV28 and TRBJ1-5, reads DVKVTQSSRYLVKRTGEKVFLECVQDMDHENMFWYRQDPGLGLRLIYFSYDVKMKEKGDIPEGYSVSREKKERFSLILESASTNQTSMYLCASSPPGGRGDQPQHFGDGTRLSIL.

This clone showed up just a few times. The V call is TRBV12-3 or TRBV12-4, the J call TRBJ1-2, with D perhaps matching TRBD1 (5 bases). V was clipped by 3 bases and J by 13 bases, with 18 bases between them. This CDR3 comprises 13 residues. CDR3 coding DNA: TGTGCCAGCAGTTTTCACGGAGCTACAGGTCTCACCTTC. It specifies CASSFHGATGLTF.

The chain recombines TRBV12-3 or TRBV12-4 with TRBJ2-5, with D unresolved. CDR3 length: 11 residues. V was shortened by 4 bases and J by 3 bases, with 3 bases between the two germline ends. The CDR3 reads CASSYKETQYF. DNA for the CDR3: TGTGCCAGCAGTTATAAAGAGACCCAGTACTTC.

J is TRBJ1-2 and V is TRBV6-1; no clear D gene. Germline V gives CDR1 MNHNS, CDR2 SASEGT. V lost 1 base and J lost 2, with 5 bases in between. The length of the CDR3 is 13 residues. CDR3 region: CASSEGRNYGYTF. The CDR3 DNA follows: TGTGCCAGCAGTGAAGGCAGGAACTATGGCTACACCTTC.

V and J are TRBV4-1 and TRBJ1-3; no clear D. Germline CDR1 reads MGHRA; CDR2 reads YSYEKL. The CDR3 spans 16 residues. V lost 1 base and J lost 9, with 19 bases in between. The CDR3 sequence is CASSQVGREAPTTIYF. The CDR3 nucleotides are TGCGCCAGCAGCCAAGTTGGTCGGGAGGCTCCTACCACCATATATTTT.

This sequence joins TRBV7-2 and TRBJ2-7; D remains ambiguous. V was clipped by 5 bases and J by 3 bases, with 8 bases between them. Germline V gene data show CDR1 as SGHTA and CDR2 as FQGNSA. The CDR3 is 12 residues long. The CDR3 sequence: CASSRLHYEQYF. As DNA, the CDR3 is TGTGCCAGCAGCCGCCTCCACTACGAGCAGTACTTC.

The CDR3, as DNA: TGTGCCAGCAGTTACTTTGGGGCCGAGCAGTTCTTC. Its translation is CASSYFGAEQFF. The chain employs TRBV6-5 and TRBJ2-1; D may be TRBD1 (5 bases). The CDR3 runs to 12 residues. The V gene lost 1 base and the J gene lost 10 bases, with 8 bases spanning the gap. In germline, CDR1 is MNHEY, CDR2 SVGAGI.

This sequence joins TRBV5-1 and TRBJ1-6, with D hard to call. V was shortened by 0 bases and J by 7 bases, with 8 bases between the two germline ends. The CDR3 covers 14 residues. Germline V gene lookup returns CDR1 SGHRS and CDR2 YFSETQ. The CDR3 DNA sequence: TGCGCCAGCAGCTTGGTCCCACCCAATTCACCCCTCCACTTT. It encodes CASSLVPPNSPLHF.

The CDR3, as DNA: TGTGCCAGCAGCTTAATAGGGAGATCTGGAAACACCATATATTTT. It specifies CASSLIGRSGNTIYF. The V and J genes are TRBV7-9 and TRBJ1-3; D is unclear. The CDR3 is 15 residues long. Trimming shortened V by 2 bases and J by 1 base, and 9 bases separated the two germline ends. Germline V gene data show CDR1 as SEHNR and CDR2 as FQNEAQ (reference sequence).

The chain joins TRBV25-1 to TRBJ2-1; 8 nucleotides align to TRBD1. CDR1 and CDR2 from the germline V gene are MGHDK and SYGVNS. CDR3 length: 14 amino acids. J was trimmed by 2 bases and V by 7 bases; bases with no gene match: 4. The CDR3 region is CASTDRGTYNEQFF. The DNA for the CDR3 is TGTGCCAGCACCGACAGGGGAACCTACAATGAGCAGTTCTTC.